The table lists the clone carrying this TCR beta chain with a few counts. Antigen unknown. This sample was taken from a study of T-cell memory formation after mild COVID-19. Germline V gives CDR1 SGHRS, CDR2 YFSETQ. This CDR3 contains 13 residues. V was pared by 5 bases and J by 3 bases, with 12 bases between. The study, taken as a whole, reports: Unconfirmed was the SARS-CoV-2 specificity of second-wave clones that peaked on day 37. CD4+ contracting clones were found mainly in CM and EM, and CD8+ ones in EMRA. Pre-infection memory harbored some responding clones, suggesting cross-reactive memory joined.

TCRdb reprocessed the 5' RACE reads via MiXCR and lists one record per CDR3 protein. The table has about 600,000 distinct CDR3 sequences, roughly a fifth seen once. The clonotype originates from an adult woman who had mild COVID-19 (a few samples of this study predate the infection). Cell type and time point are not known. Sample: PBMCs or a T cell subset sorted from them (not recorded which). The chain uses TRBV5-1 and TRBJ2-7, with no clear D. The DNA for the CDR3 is TGCGCCAGCAGACCCCCTAGTGACTACGAGCAGTACTTC. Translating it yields CASRPPSDYEQYF.